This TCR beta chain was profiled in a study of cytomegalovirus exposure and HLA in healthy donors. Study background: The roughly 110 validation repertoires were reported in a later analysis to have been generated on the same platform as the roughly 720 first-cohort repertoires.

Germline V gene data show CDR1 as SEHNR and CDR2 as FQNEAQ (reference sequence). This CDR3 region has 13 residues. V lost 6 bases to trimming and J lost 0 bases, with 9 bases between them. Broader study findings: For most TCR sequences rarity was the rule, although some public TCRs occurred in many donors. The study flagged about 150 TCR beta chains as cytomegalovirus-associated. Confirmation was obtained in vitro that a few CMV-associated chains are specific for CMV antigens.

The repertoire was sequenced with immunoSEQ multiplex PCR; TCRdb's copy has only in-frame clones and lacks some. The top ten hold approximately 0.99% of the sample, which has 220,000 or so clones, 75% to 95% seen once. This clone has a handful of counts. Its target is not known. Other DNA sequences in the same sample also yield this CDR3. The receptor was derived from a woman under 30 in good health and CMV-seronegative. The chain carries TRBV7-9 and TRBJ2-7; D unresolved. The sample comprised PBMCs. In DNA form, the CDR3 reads TGTGCCAGCAGTCCTACGAGCTCCTACGAGCAGTACTTC. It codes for CASSPTSSYEQYF.